This note documents a single TCR beta chain sequence. Its target is not known. This entry comes from a study of hypomethylating agent response in myelodysplastic syndrome. Study-wide context: Patients with neither complete response nor hematologic improvement were classed non-responders.

Sequencing was performed with immunoSEQ multiplex PCR; in TCRdb, only in-frame clones are kept and a portion is missing. Of 4,700 or so clones listed, 81% are singletons. Germline CDR1 reads LNHDA; CDR2 reads SQIVND (reference sequence). Deletions cut 7 bases from V and 3 bases from J, with 10 bases between. The CDR3 runs to 14 residues. Findings and caveats of the study: Non-responders showed more contracted clonotypes post-treatment, while responders showed more novel ones.

The chain uses TRBV19 and TRBJ2-6; D uncertain. The TCR was taken from a human donor with myelodysplastic syndrome. Sequencing was performed on bone marrow, taken before or after starting hypomethylating agent treatment for myelodysplastic syndrome (not recorded which). The CDR3 region is CASTPLFGANVLTF. The CDR3 DNA sequence: TGTGCCAGTACCCCGCTCTTTGGGGCCAACGTCCTGACTTTC.